The T cell receptor (beta chain) described here comes from a study of blood T cell repertoires in COVID-19. Overall study context: COVID-19 samples from acute and convalescent phases originated in the United States, Italy and Spain.

Data came from immunoSEQ multiplex PCR; TCRdb stores just in-frame clones and leaves some out. Among just under 300,000 clones listed, approximately 86% were seen once. Germline V gene lookup returns CDR1 MDHEN and CDR2 SYDVKM. The CDR3 spans 17 residues. V lost 2 bases, J lost 2 bases, and 9 bases stayed unmatched. What was sequenced was peripheral blood. The chain recombines TRBV28 with TRBJ1-2; TRBD1 matches 9 bases. The origin of this receptor is a man aged 65 to 79 with acute or convalescent COVID-19. CDR3 in DNA: TGTGCCAGCAGTTTAAGCGGACAGGGGTCGTTAAACTATGGCTACACCTTC. It encodes CASSLSGQGSLNYGYTF.